This TCR beta chain was captured in a study of T cells in Graves' hyperthyroidism and ophthalmopathy. This clonotype was seen a few times. Germline-derived CDR1 and CDR2 are SGHDN and FVKESK. The CDR3 runs 15 residues. V lost 1 base and J lost 11, with 17 bases in between. Amplified TCR beta CDR3 regions came from RNA transcripts. Using the HTBI primer set, a first-round RT-PCR was run on the TCR CDR3. MiXCR was run by TCRdb on the multiplex PCR reads, yielding one entry per CDR3 protein. The sample contains under 400,000 distinct CDR3 sequences, around 17% of which appear only once. Material: blood. The V call is TRBV14, the J call TRBJ1-4; no reliable D call. The sequence was collected from a man aged 25 to 40 with Graves' hyperthyroidism. The CDR3 loop is CASSQVPDGVGKLFF. The CDR3 region has the DNA TGTGCCAGCAGCCAAGTCCCGGACGGCGTCGGGAAACTGTTTTTT.